These 26 T cell receptor beta chains were all obtained from the same sample, sequenced in a study of blood T cell repertoires in COVID-19. Only in-frame clones appear in the TCRdb table, and some are missing; sequencing was by immunoSEQ multiplex PCR. The sample consists of roughly 150,000 clones, approximately 90% of them appearing once. What was sequenced was peripheral blood. The receptors come from a man younger than 35 with acute or convalescent COVID-19.

The CDR3: CSVEWSSAQETQYF. DNA of the CDR3: TGCAGCGTTGAATGGTCTAGCGCCCAAGAGACCCAGTACTTC. The chain combines TRBV29-1 with TRBJ2-5, with D perhaps TRBD2 (6 bases). Between the trimmed V and J ends, which lost 2 bases and 1 base, there was a span of 11 bases. The CDR3 loop spans 14 amino acids. Germline values: CDR1 SQVTM, CDR2 ANQGSEA.

The rearrangement links TRBV19 to TRBJ1-6; maybe TRBD1 (6 bases). Germline V gene data show CDR1 as LNHDA and CDR2 as SQIVND (reference sequence). This CDR3 region has 16 residues. The ends were cut back, 1 base at V and 9 bases at J, with 16 bases in the middle. In DNA form, the CDR3 reads TGTGCCAGTAGTATAGCCACAGGGCCCGCCGGTTCACCCCTCCACTTT. Protein product: CASSIATGPAGSPLHF.

The chain combines TRBV18 with TRBJ2-2; maybe TRBD2 (5 bases). This CDR3 spans 15 amino acids. Germline CDR1 reads KGHSH; CDR2 reads LQKENI. V was trimmed by 3 bases and J by 5 bases, leaving 13 bases between them. CDR3 protein: CASSPAADLTGELFF. As DNA, the CDR3 is TGTGCCAGCTCACCGGCAGCGGACTTAACCGGGGAGCTGTTTTTT.

The chain joins TRBV5-1 to TRBJ1-6; D perhaps matches TRBD1 (5 bases). With 4 bases removed from V and 3 bases from J, the gap between germline ends came to 14 bases. This CDR3 is built from 16 residues. The germline V gene encodes CDR1 SGHRS and CDR2 YFSETQ. In nucleotides, the CDR3 is TGCGCCAGCAGCGAGGACATTGGGGACTATAATTCACCCCTCCACTTT. Translated, it gives CASSEDIGDYNSPLHF.

V gene TRBV6-5 combines with J gene TRBJ1-4, with D perhaps matching TRBD1 (5 bases). Trimming pared 4 bases from V and 7 bases from J, leaving 13 bases between. The CDR3 extends over 14 amino acids. CDR1 is MNHEY and CDR2 is SVGAGI in the germline V gene. CDR3 loop: CASSSGHGGEKLFF. The CDR3 DNA reads as TGTGCCAGCAGTTCCGGACATGGTGGTGAAAAACTGTTTTTT.

The chain couples TRBV6-5 to TRBJ2-7; TRBD2 matches 10 bases. The trim removed 0 bases at V and 5 bases at J, leaving 7 bases unmatched. The CDR3 extends over 16 amino acids. CDR1 MNHEY and CDR2 SVGAGI come from the germline V gene. Written as DNA, the CDR3 is TGTGCCAGCAGTTACTCTATCCGTCTAGCGGGAGACGAGCAGTACTTC. This codes for CASSYSIRLAGDEQYF.

This chain joins TRBV19 and TRBJ1-2, with D unclear. There are 15 residues in the CDR3. The V end lost 3 bases, the J end lost 2 bases, and 13 bases lay between the germline ends. The germline V gene has CDR1 LNHDA and CDR2 SQIVND (reference sequence). The CDR3 nucleotides are TGTGCCAGTAGTATGATACGAGGATCCAACTATGGCTACACCTTC. As protein: CASSMIRGSNYGYTF.

The V gene is TRBV5-1, the J gene TRBJ1-6; the D is unclear. Germline CDR1 is SGHRS and CDR2 is YFSETQ. CDR3 length: 17 residues. V lost 4 bases to trimming and J lost 6 bases, with 20 bases between them. The CDR3 bases are TGCGCCAGCAGCCGCGTTGGGCCACTCAGGATTAATTCACCCCTCCACTTT. Residues: CASSRVGPLRINSPLHF.

The rearrangement uses TRBV11-2 and TRBJ1-3; D uncertain. V was trimmed by 5 bases and J by 0 bases, leaving 20 bases between them. CDR3 length: 18 residues. Germline V lookup: CDR1 SGHAT, CDR2 FQNNGV. CDR3 DNA: TGTGCCAGCAGCCACCCTCGGGGAGGGTTTAGCTCTGGAAACACCATATATTTT. It yields the protein CASSHPRGGFSSGNTIYF.

This clone was seen a single time. The J gene is TRBJ1-1, the V gene TRBV7-8; tentative D call: TRBD1 (6 bases). Germline V CDR1 and CDR2: SGHVS, FQNEAQ. The CDR3 length is 14 residues. With 4 bases removed from V and 4 bases from J, the gap between germline ends came to 13 bases. The CDR3 here is CASSSTGFSTEAFF. DNA of the CDR3: TGTGCCAGCAGCTCCACAGGGTTCAGCACTGAAGCTTTCTTT.

This chain connects TRBV10-1 to TRBJ2-1; 13 bases agree with TRBD2. This CDR3 contains 13 residues. Looked up from germline, CDR1 is WNHNN and CDR2 is SYGVQD (reference sequence). Losses at the gene ends were 4 bases for V and 9 bases for J; bases not matched to a gene: 0. CDR3: CASSGTSGGEQFF. The CDR3 nucleotides read TGCGCCAGCAGTGGGACTAGCGGGGGTGAGCAGTTCTTC.

This chain joins TRBV29-1 and TRBJ2-3; D possibly corresponds to TRBD2 (6 bases). Germline CDR1 and CDR2: SQVTM and ANQGSEA. This CDR3 is built from 13 residues. Trimming removed 5 bases at V and 4 bases at J, with 13 bases between. The CDR3 spells CSVPAGRADTQYF. CDR3 DNA sequence: TGCAGCGTTCCGGCGGGAAGGGCAGATACGCAGTATTTT.

The table lists this clone with a few counts. The chain uses TRBV11-2 and TRBJ1-1; D gene unclear. V was shortened by 5 bases and J by 1 base, with 14 bases between the two germline ends. The CDR3 consists of 15 residues. Germline CDR1 and CDR2: SGHAT and FQNNGV. CDR3 region: CASSPSLGANTEAFF. DNA of the CDR3: TGTGCCAGCAGCCCGAGTTTGGGAGCGAACACTGAAGCTTTCTTT.

The chain carries TRBV5-6 and TRBJ1-1, with D perhaps TRBD1 (5 bases). Trimming cost V 0 bases and J 2 bases, with 8 bases left between them. CDR1 SGHDT and CDR2 YYEEEE come from the germline V gene. There are 14 residues in the CDR3. CDR3 protein: CASSLGQQNTEAFF. CDR3 coding DNA: TGTGCCAGCAGCTTGGGACAGCAAAACACTGAAGCTTTCTTT.

The rearrangement uses TRBV15 and TRBJ1-1, with unresolved D. The germline gives CDR1 LNHNV, CDR2 YYDKDF (reference sequence). The CDR3 covers 16 residues. The V gene lost 0 bases and the J gene lost 4 bases, with 15 bases spanning the gap. CDR3 in amino acids: CATSRDPQAGGTEAFF. The DNA for the CDR3 is TGTGCCACCAGCAGAGATCCGCAAGCGGGTGGCACTGAAGCTTTCTTT.

This clone showed up just once. V usage is TRBV24-1 and J usage is TRBJ2-1; 9 bases fit TRBD2. The V gene end was trimmed by 4 bases and the J gene end by 6 bases; junction bases not matched to a gene: 12. Looked up from germline, CDR1 is KGHDR and CDR2 is SFDVKD. The CDR3 runs 17 residues. DNA for the CDR3: TGTGCCACCAGTGACCGGACTAGCGATACAAGGCGCAATGAGCAGTTCTTC. Amino acids: CATSDRTSDTRRNEQFF.

This sequence joins TRBV14 and TRBJ2-7; the D gene is possibly TRBD1 (8 bases). Germline CDR1 SGHDN, CDR2 FVKESK. The CDR3 is 15 residues long. V lost 4 bases and J 4 bases, leaving 17 bases between the germline ends. Here the CDR3 DNA reads TGTGCCAGCAGCCCGCGGACAGGGAGGGTTTACGAGCAGTACTTC. It encodes CASSPRTGRVYEQYF.

The chain combines TRBV6-6 with TRBJ1-2; D gene uncertain. V was cut by 2 bases and J by 6 bases, with 13 bases left in between. Per the germline V gene, CDR1 is MNHNY and CDR2 is SVGAGI (reference sequence). CDR3 length: 14 residues. The chain's CDR3 is CASSYDGPGNGYTF. The CDR3 region has the DNA TGTGCCAGCAGTTACGACGGGCCCGGGAATGGCTACACCTTC.

The rearrangement links TRBV28 to TRBJ1-1; 8 nucleotides line up with TRBD1. There are 15 residues in the CDR3. Germline lookup yields CDR1 MDHEN and CDR2 SYDVKM. V was pared by 7 bases and J by 3 bases, with 10 bases of the junction left unmatched. The CDR3 protein is CASNIPRGLDTEAFF. DNA of the CDR3: TGTGCCAGCAATATACCCAGGGGGCTGGACACTGAAGCTTTCTTT.

The V and J genes are TRBV29-1 and TRBJ2-2; 7 bases match TRBD1. Germline CDR1 and CDR2: SQVTM and ANQGSEA. This CDR3 spans 14 amino acids. The CDR3 region has the DNA TGCACCATAATCGACAGGGAATACACCGGGGAGCTGTTTTTT. Amino acids: CTIIDREYTGELFF.

The gene calls are TRBV5-6 and TRBJ2-5; D perhaps matches TRBD2 (5 bases). This CDR3 contains 15 residues. V was shortened by 2 bases and J by 7 bases, with 18 bases between the two germline ends. The V gene's germline CDR1 is SGHDT and CDR2 YYEEEE. CDR3 nucleotides: TGTGCCAGCAGCTTTCTTGGCGGCGGGTCGGGGACCCAGTACTTC. This encodes CASSFLGGGSGTQYF.

This sequence joins TRBV5-6 and TRBJ1-4; no reliable D call. Germline V lookup: CDR1 SGHDT, CDR2 YYEEEE. This CDR3 is built from 13 residues. Trimming cost V 2 bases and J 8 bases, with 10 bases left between them. The CDR3 coding sequence is TGTGCCAGCAGCTTCCCAGGCGAAGAAAAACTGTTTTTT. Translating gives CASSFPGEEKLFF.

This clone was picked up a small number of times. The chain carries TRBV6-2 or TRBV6-3 and TRBJ1-1; possibly TRBD1 for D (6 bases). From germline, CDR1 is MNHEY and CDR2 SVGEGT. Trimming left V 5 bases short and J 1 base short, with 17 bases between. The length of the CDR3 is 16 residues. The CDR3 DNA reads as TGTGCCAGCAGTCCCGGGAGGACAGCTTCGAACACTGAAGCTTTCTTT. It codes for CASSPGRTASNTEAFF.

The rearrangement joins TRBV14 to TRBJ1-2; perhaps TRBD1 as D (5 bases). This CDR3 comprises 14 residues. The germline V gene has CDR1 SGHDN and CDR2 FVKESK. With 0 bases removed from V and 8 bases from J, the gap between germline ends came to 13 bases. CDR3 region: CASSQDWGGRGYTF. The CDR3 nucleotides are TGTGCCAGCAGCCAAGATTGGGGGGGACGAGGCTACACCTTC.

The chain uses TRBV30 and TRBJ1-1; a possible D gene is TRBD1 (5 bases). In germline, CDR1 is GTSNPN, CDR2 SVGIG (reference sequence). V lost 4 bases and J lost 3, with 12 bases in between. The CDR3 extends over 13 amino acids. In DNA, the CDR3 is TGTGCCTGGATGTACAGGAAGGACACTGAAGCTTTCTTT. Protein sequence: CAWMYRKDTEAFF.

V usage is TRBV10-2 and J usage is TRBJ2-7; D unclear. The CDR3 has 16 amino acids. Germline V gives CDR1 WSHSY, CDR2 SAAADI. The V gene lost 2 bases and the J gene lost 0 bases, with 14 bases spanning the gap. CDR3 nucleotide sequence: TGCGCCAGCAGTGAGACGAGTCAACGGAGCTCCTACGAGCAGTACTTC. Protein: CASSETSQRSSYEQYF.